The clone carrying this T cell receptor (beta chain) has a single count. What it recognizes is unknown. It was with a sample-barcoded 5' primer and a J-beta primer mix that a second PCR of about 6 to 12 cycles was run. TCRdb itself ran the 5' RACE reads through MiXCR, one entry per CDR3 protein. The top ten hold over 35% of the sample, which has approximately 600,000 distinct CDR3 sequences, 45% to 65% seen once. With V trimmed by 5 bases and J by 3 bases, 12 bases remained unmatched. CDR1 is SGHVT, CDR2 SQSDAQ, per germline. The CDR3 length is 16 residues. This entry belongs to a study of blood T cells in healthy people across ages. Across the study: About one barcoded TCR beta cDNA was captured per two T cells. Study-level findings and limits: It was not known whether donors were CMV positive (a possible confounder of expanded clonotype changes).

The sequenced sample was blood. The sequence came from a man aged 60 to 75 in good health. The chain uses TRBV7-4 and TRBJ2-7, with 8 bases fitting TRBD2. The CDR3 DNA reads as TGTGCCAGCAGCCCGAAGGGACTAGTCTTGCTCTACGAGCAGTACTTC. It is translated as CASSPKGLVLLYEQYF.